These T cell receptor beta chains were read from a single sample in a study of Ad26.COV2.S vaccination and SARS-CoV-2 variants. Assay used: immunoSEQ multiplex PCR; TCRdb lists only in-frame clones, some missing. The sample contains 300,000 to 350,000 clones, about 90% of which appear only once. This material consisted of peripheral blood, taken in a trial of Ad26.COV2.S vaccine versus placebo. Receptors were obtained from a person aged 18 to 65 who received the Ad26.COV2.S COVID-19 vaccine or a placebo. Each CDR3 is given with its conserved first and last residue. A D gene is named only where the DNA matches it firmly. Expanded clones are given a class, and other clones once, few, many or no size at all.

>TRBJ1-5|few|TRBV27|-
TGTGCCAGCAGTTTGAGGGACGGGACTTTGCCCCAGCATTTT
CASSLRDGTLPQHF
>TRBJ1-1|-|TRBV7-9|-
TGTGCCAGCAGCTCACTGGACAGACCCATGAACACTGAAGCTTTCTTT
CASSSLDRPMNTEAFF
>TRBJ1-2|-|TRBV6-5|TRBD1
TGTGCCAGCAGTTACTCCTGGGACAGGGGGCTCTATGGCTACACCTTC
CASSYSWDRGLYGYTF
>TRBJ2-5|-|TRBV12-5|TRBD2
TGTGCTAGTGGCCGCCATTTCCTGGGACTAGCGGGGGGTCAATCTCAAGAGACCCAGTACTTC
CASGRHFLGLAGGQSQETQYF
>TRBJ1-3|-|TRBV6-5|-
TGTGCCAGCAGTTACCCGTGGTGGACGGCGGGAAACACCATATATTTT
CASSYPWWTAGNTIYF
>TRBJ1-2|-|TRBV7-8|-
TGTGCCAGCAGCTCACCGGAACACGGGACGGTTAACTATGGCTACACCTTC
CASSSPEHGTVNYGYTF
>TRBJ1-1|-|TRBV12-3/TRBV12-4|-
TGTGCCAGCCGTGGGTCGTCTGAAGCTTTCTTT
CASRGSSEAFF
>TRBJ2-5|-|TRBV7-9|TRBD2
TGTGCCAGCAGCACAGGGACTAGCAGAGAAGAGACCCAGTACTTC
CASSTGTSREETQYF
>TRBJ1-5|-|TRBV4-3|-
TGCGCCAGCAGCCAAGATCCAGGAGAGAATCAGCCCCAGCATTTT
CASSQDPGENQPQHF
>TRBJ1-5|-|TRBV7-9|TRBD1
TGTGCCAGCAGCTTAGGACAGGGTGAGGCCCAGCATTTT
CASSLGQGEAQHF
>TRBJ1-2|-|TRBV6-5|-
TGTGCCAGCAGTCGGCCAGGAGGGGGCTACACCTTC
CASSRPGGGYTF
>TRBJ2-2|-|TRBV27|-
TGTGCCAGCAGTTTATATCGCATGGGCCGGGGGAACACCGGGGAGCTGTTTTTT
CASSLYRMGRGNTGELFF
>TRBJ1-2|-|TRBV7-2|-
TGTGCCAGCAGCTTAGCCGGGGTGGAGGTCGATGGCTACACCTTC
CASSLAGVEVDGYTF
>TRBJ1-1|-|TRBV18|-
TGTGCCAGCTCCCCATTGACCGACCCTTCCACTGAAGCTTTCTTT
CASSPLTDPSTEAFF
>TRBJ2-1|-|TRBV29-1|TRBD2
TGCAGCGTTGTTCCAGGGAAACTAGCGTTTTACAATGAGCAGTTCTTC
CSVVPGKLAFYNEQFF
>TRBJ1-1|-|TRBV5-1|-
TGCGCCAGTACTCAGGGTACTGACACTGAAGCTTTCTTT
CASTQGTDTEAFF